The 15 T cell receptor beta chains reported below all come from one sample, sequenced in a study of blood T cell repertoires in COVID-19. Assay used: immunoSEQ multiplex PCR; TCRdb lists only in-frame clones, some missing. The data show approximately 200,000 clones, about 85% seen once. The sample taken for sequencing was peripheral blood. The receptors derive from a woman in her forties with COVID-19, enrolled during active disease.

This clone was counted only a few times. The chain carries TRBV5-4 and TRBJ1-2, with no clear D. The V end was cut by 0 bases, the J end by 4 bases, with 13 bases between. Germline values: CDR1 SGHNT, CDR2 YYREEE (reference sequence). This CDR3 is 15 amino acids long. The CDR3 loop is CASSLVQATLYGYTF. CDR3 in DNA: TGTGCCAGCAGCTTGGTGCAGGCCACCCTCTATGGCTACACCTTC.

The count of this clone is one. The chain recombines TRBV29-1 with TRBJ1-2, with 7 bases aligning to TRBD1. Trimming cost V 6 bases and J 5 bases; bases outside gene matches: 6. Germline CDR1 is SQVTM and CDR2 is ANQGSEA. This CDR3 has 12 residues. CDR3 loop: CSVASGQYGYTF. The CDR3, as DNA: TGCAGCGTAGCCTCGGGACAGTATGGCTACACCTTC. Complete variable domain (other parts from reference TRBV29-1 and TRBJ1-2): SAVISQKPSRDICQRGTSLTIQCQVDSQVTMMFWYRQQPGQSLTLIATANQGSEATYESGFVIDKFPISRPNLTFSTLTVSNMSPEDSSIYLCSVASGQYGYTFGSGTRLTVV.

The V and J genes are TRBV6-9 and TRBJ2-5, with 13 bases aligning to TRBD2. The length of the CDR3 is 19 residues. In germline, CDR1 is MNHGY, CDR2 SVAAGI. Unmatched junction bases numbered 14, after V lost 4 bases and J lost 3 bases. The CDR3 reads CASSFPPTSGGPAKETQYF. Written as DNA, the CDR3 is TGTGCCAGCAGTTTTCCACCGACTAGCGGGGGGCCCGCGAAAGAGACCCAGTACTTC.

The rearrangement links TRBV19 to TRBJ2-7, with 9 bases lining up with TRBD1. Germline V gene data show CDR1 as LNHDA and CDR2 as SQIVND (reference sequence). Trimming removed 5 bases from V and 6 bases from J; junction bases left unmatched: 11. CDR3 size: 15 residues. The CDR3 DNA reads as TGTGCCAGTAGTTTAACAGGGGGCGATGGGCTCGAGCAGTACTTC. Encoded protein: CASSLTGGDGLEQYF.

This chain links TRBV9 with TRBJ1-2, with TRBD1 as a possible D gene (5 bases). V lost 4 bases and J 6 bases, leaving 10 bases between the germline ends. Germline loops: CDR1 SGDLS, CDR2 YYNGEE. The CDR3 has 12 amino acids. In DNA form, the CDR3 reads TGTGCCAGCAGCCGGCAGGGCCATGGCTACACCTTC. Translating gives CASSRQGHGYTF.

This chain joins TRBV10-3 and TRBJ1-4; no firm D call. CDR1 is ENHRY and CDR2 is SYGVKD in the germline V gene. This CDR3 region has 13 residues. The V end was cut by 3 bases, the J end by 5 bases, with 7 bases between. CDR3 region: CAISDWENEKLFF. The CDR3 DNA reads as TGTGCCATCAGTGACTGGGAGAATGAAAAACTGTTTTTT.

The chain couples TRBV5-1 to TRBJ1-2, with D possibly being TRBD1 (5 bases). The germline gives CDR1 SGHRS, CDR2 YFSETQ. The CDR3 runs 15 residues. The V end lost 7 bases, the J end lost 0 bases, and 16 bases lay between the germline ends. CDR3 residues: CASRSSGTSNYGYTF. CDR3 sequence (DNA): TGCGCCAGCCGATCATCGGGGACTTCTAACTATGGCTACACCTTC.

The chain is built from TRBV5-6 and TRBJ1-6; D possibly corresponds to TRBD1 (6 bases). Germline V gene sequence: CDR1 SGHDT, CDR2 YYEEEE. The CDR3 contains 14 residues. V lost 3 bases and J 3 bases, leaving 7 bases between the germline ends. The CDR3, as DNA: TGTGCCAGCAGCTACAGGGACTATAATTCACCCCTCCACTTT. Amino acid sequence: CASSYRDYNSPLHF. Full variable domain (missing parts from reference TRBV5-6 and TRBJ1-6): DAGVTQSPTHLIKTRGQQVTLRCSPKSGHDTVSWYQQALGQGPQFIFQYYEEEERQRGNFPDRFSGHQFPNYSSELNVNALLLGDSALYLCASSYRDYNSPLHFGNGTRLTVT.

The chain carries TRBV30 and TRBJ2-3; D remains ambiguous. This CDR3 is 14 amino acids long. Between the trimmed V and J ends, which lost 3 bases and 1 base, there was a span of 11 bases. Germline CDR1 GTSNPN, CDR2 SVGIG (reference sequence). The CDR3 DNA reads as TGTGCCTGGAGAAAACGGTCCGGCACAGATACGCAGTATTTT. It specifies CAWRKRSGTDTQYF.

The chain uses TRBV5-1 and TRBJ2-3; 10 nucleotides agree with TRBD2. This CDR3 contains 18 residues. Trimming at V came to 4 bases and at J to 2 bases, leaving 13 bases not matched to a gene. Germline V CDR1 and CDR2: SGHRS, YFSETQ. The CDR3 DNA reads as TGCGCCAGCAGCCTCAAGCGGGAGGGCCACCGATCCACAGATACGCAGTATTTT. Encoded protein: CASSLKREGHRSTDTQYF.

V gene TRBV18 combines with J gene TRBJ1-6; 7 bases are a match to TRBD1. V lost 3 bases to trimming and J lost 4 bases; unmatched junction nucleotides: 6. CDR1 KGHSH and CDR2 LQKENI come from the germline V gene. The CDR3 is 16 residues long. The CDR3 here is CASSPVGQLYNSPLHF. The CDR3 DNA follows: TGTGCCAGCTCACCCGTGGGACAGCTATATAATTCACCCCTCCACTTT.

This chain uses TRBV5-3 with TRBJ2-3; 11 bases agree with TRBD2. TRBV5-3 is recorded as an ORF, its role being uncertain. After removal of 4 bases from V and 3 bases from J, the junction contained 7 bases not matched to a gene. The CDR3 covers 16 residues. CDR3 amino acids: CARSPVAGGLTDTQYF. The DNA of the CDR3 is TGTGCCAGAAGCCCAGTAGCGGGGGGGTTAACAGATACGCAGTATTTT.

The chain couples TRBV30 to TRBJ1-5; D is undetermined. This CDR3 spans 14 amino acids. V lost 0 bases and J lost 3, with 9 bases in between. Germline V gene data show CDR1 as GTSNPN and CDR2 as SVGIG (reference sequence). The CDR3 DNA sequence: TGTGCCTGGAGTGTATCGAGTAACAATCAGCCCCAGCATTTT. As protein: CAWSVSSNNQPQHF. The full variable domain, rest sourced from reference TRBV30 and TRBJ1-5, is SQTIHQWPATLVQPVGSPLSLECTVEGTSNPNLYWYRQAAGRGLQLLFYSVGIGQISSEVPQNLSASRPQDRQFILSSKKLLLSDSGFYLCAWSVSSNNQPQHFGDGTRLSIL.

This clone was observed a handful of times. The chain has TRBV29-1 and TRBJ1-1; 7 nucleotides agree with TRBD1. This CDR3 has 16 residues. The trim removed 5 bases at V and 2 bases at J, leaving 14 bases unmatched. CDR1 SQVTM and CDR2 ANQGSEA come from the germline V gene. The CDR3: CSVRKGATGRNTEAFF. The CDR3 DNA follows: TGCAGCGTTCGAAAGGGGGCGACAGGAAGAAACACTGAAGCTTTCTTT.

This chain joins TRBV2 and TRBJ1-3, with D tentatively TRBD1 (6 bases). In germline, CDR1 is SNHLY, CDR2 FYNNEI. The CDR3 runs 13 residues. The DNA of the CDR3 is TGTGCAATGGGGGGGCCCTCTGGAAACACCATATATTTT. It translates to CAMGGPSGNTIYF.